A single sample is the source of the 5 T cell receptor beta chains below, sequenced in a study of monozygotic twins with inflammatory bowel disease. TCRdb re-analyzed the 5' RACE reads; it lists each CDR3 protein once, without DNA. The repertoire table contains around 370,000 distinct CDR3 sequences. The sample was blood. These receptors all stem from a human donor with ulcerative colitis or Crohn's disease, or a healthy co-twin of an affected twin (not recorded which).

CDR3 loop: CASSLSSPAVDTQYF. V is TRBV5-4 and J is TRBJ2-3. CDR3 length: 15 amino acids. Looked up from germline, CDR1 is SGHNT and CDR2 is YYREEE (reference sequence).

The genes are TRBV4-1 and TRBJ1-1; TCRdb designates TRBD1, a call that cannot be tested without DNA. CDR1 is MGHRA and CDR2 is YSYEKL in the germline V gene. The CDR3 loop spans 14 amino acids. The CDR3 loop is CASNVGTGVSGAFF.

The rearrangement uses TRBV7-9 and TRBJ2-5; checking the TCRdb D call of TRBD2 is not possible without DNA. The CDR3 is 15 amino acids. Germline CDR1 is SEHNR and CDR2 is FQNEAQ (reference sequence). The CDR3 loop is CASRRLAGLQETQYF. The entire variable domain, with the rest obtained from reference TRBV7-9 and TRBJ2-5, is as follows: DTGVSQNPRHKITKRGQNVTFRCDPISEHNRLYWYRQTLGQGPEFLTYFQNEAQLEKSRLLSDRFSAERPKGSFSTLEIQRTEQGDSAMYLCASRRLAGLQETQYFGPGTRLLVL.

This rearrangement joins TRBV18 to TRBJ1-1; as DNA is missing, the TRBD1 call by TCRdb cannot be tested. The CDR3 is 13 amino acids. The germline CDR1 and CDR2 sequences are KGHSH and LQKENI. CDR3 loop: CASSPGRNTEAFF.

This CDR3 reads CASSLDSSGVAQYF. The chain recombines TRBV11-2 with TRBJ2-3; TCRdb's D call of TRBD2 is untestable without DNA. Germline V gene lookup returns CDR1 SGHAT and CDR2 FQNNGV. This CDR3 contains 14 residues.